This TCR beta chain emerged from a study of CD8 T cells in Susac syndrome. In germline, CDR1 is LGHNA, CDR2 YNFKEQ. Trimming removed 4 bases at V and 0 bases at J, with 13 bases between. The CDR3 consists of 15 residues. Sequencing of TCR beta, carried out with a high-throughput approach, was applied to CD8+ and CD4+ T cells from the blood. The multiple sclerosis controls were treatment-naive patients affected by stable or active relapsing-remitting disease. The TEMRA cells underwent FACS enrichment, while the CD8+ and CD4+ T cells underwent negative isolation. The authors reverse transcribed roughly 0.5 to 1 ug RNA with random hexamers. Across 54 Vbeta and 13 Jbeta, immunoSEQ multiplex PCR amplified TCR beta CDR3. One entry per CDR3 protein results from TCRdb running MiXCR on the immunoSEQ multiplex PCR reads. In the table there are 150,000 to 200,000 distinct CDR3 sequences, roughly 94% of which are singletons.

The V gene is TRBV4-2, the J gene TRBJ2-7; possible D gene TRBD1, 5 bases. This sequence was found in a human donor with multiple sclerosis. Sequences were obtained from CD4+ T cells from PBMCs. The CDR3 reads CASSPRQRSSYEQYF. In DNA form, the CDR3 reads TGTGCCAGCAGCCCCCGACAGAGGAGCTCCTACGAGCAGTACTTC.